These 16 T cell receptor beta chains came from one sample sequenced in a study of cytomegalovirus exposure and HLA in healthy donors. The PCR used 60 Vbeta and 13 Jbeta primers. Produced via immunoSEQ multiplex PCR; TCRdb's table is partial and in-frame only. Here the sample spans roughly 190,000 clones, around 80% being singletons. Input material: PBMCs. All receptors come from a woman in her late teens or twenties in good health and CMV-seronegative.

The chain recombines TRBV15 with TRBJ2-3; 8 nucleotides agree with TRBD1. The CDR3 extends over 14 amino acids. The V gene's germline CDR1 is LNHNV and CDR2 YYDKDF (reference sequence). Trimming took 3 bases from V and 4 from J; bases not matched to a gene: 3. In DNA form, the CDR3 reads TGTGCCACCAGCAGGGACAGGGAACCAGATACGCAGTATTTT. As protein: CATSRDREPDTQYF.

The CDR3: CASSQNEEKLFF. The CDR3 bases are TGTGCCAGCAGCCAAAACGAGGAAAAACTGTTTTTT. The chain uses TRBV7-6 and TRBJ1-4; unclear D gene. CDR3 length: 12 residues. The V gene lost 5 bases and the J gene lost 8 bases, with 9 bases spanning the gap. Germline CDR1 SGHVS, CDR2 FNYEAQ.

The chain uses TRBV27 and TRBJ2-1; 9 nucleotides agree with TRBD2. Unmatched junction bases numbered 5, after V lost 4 bases and J lost 1 base. Germline lookup yields CDR1 MNHEY and CDR2 SMNVEV (reference sequence). The CDR3 has 16 residues. The CDR3 DNA is TGTGCCAGCAGTTCCCGCGGGAGGGGGTCCTACAATGAGCAGTTCTTC. Its translation is CASSSRGRGSYNEQFF.

The chain uses TRBV30 and TRBJ1-1; a weak D match, TRBD1 (5 bases). CDR3 length: 12 amino acids. Germline loops: CDR1 GTSNPN, CDR2 SVGIG (reference sequence). The V end lost 4 bases, the J end lost 1 base, and 7 bases lay between the germline ends. This CDR3 reads CAWNQGNTEAFF. The DNA of the CDR3 is TGTGCCTGGAACCAGGGGAACACTGAAGCTTTCTTT.

J is TRBJ2-1 and V is TRBV5-4; no clear D gene. Germline CDR1 is SGHNT and CDR2 is YYREEE (reference sequence). V was cut by 4 bases and J by 6 bases, with 11 bases left in between. CDR3 length: 13 residues. The CDR3 here is CASSLPLGNEQFF. The CDR3, as DNA: TGTGCCAGCAGCCTACCACTTGGCAATGAGCAGTTCTTC.

This clone was counted a single time. The chain uses TRBV2 and TRBJ2-2; 7 bases align to TRBD2. V trimming: 5 bases; J trimming: 3 bases; junction bases outside the gene matches: 3. The CDR3 totals 14 residues. The germline V gene has CDR1 SNHLY and CDR2 FYNNEI. The DNA of the CDR3 is TGTGCCAGCAGTAGCGGGACCCACACCGGGGAGCTGTTTTTT. Amino acid sequence: CASSSGTHTGELFF.

V usage is TRBV6-1 and J usage is TRBJ2-1; D may be TRBD1 (5 bases). Trimming left V 2 bases short and J 4 bases short, with 15 bases between. Germline-derived CDR1 and CDR2 are MNHNS and SASEGT. The length of the CDR3 is 16 residues. CDR3 in amino acids: CASSETAGMLYNEQFF. CDR3 DNA sequence: TGTGCCAGCAGTGAAACAGCAGGGATGTTATACAATGAGCAGTTCTTC.

This clone was seen a single time. The CDR3 nucleotides are TGTGCCAGCAGCCTTTGGGGCAGTAGATCCAATGAGCAGTTCTTC. Its translation is CASSLWGSRSNEQFF. The chain is built from TRBV14 and TRBJ2-1; tentatively, D is TRBD1 (5 bases). The length of the CDR3 is 15 residues. V lost 4 bases, J lost 6 bases, and 16 bases lay in between. Germline V gene data show CDR1 as SGHDN and CDR2 as FVKESK.

The chain is built from TRBV28 and TRBJ2-3; a possible D gene is TRBD1 (5 bases). This CDR3 region has 14 residues. In germline, CDR1 is MDHEN, CDR2 SYDVKM. V shed 6 bases and J shed 0 bases, with 10 bases lying between them. CDR3 in DNA: TGTGCCAGCAGCCTTCAGGGTAGCACAGATACGCAGTATTTT. Encoded protein: CASSLQGSTDTQYF.

Of note for this clone: A junction end diverges from the germline sequence, so it may reflect a read error. J is TRBJ2-3 and V is TRBV19; TRBD1 might be the D (5 bases). CDR1 is LNHDA and CDR2 is SQIVND in the germline V gene (reference sequence). This CDR3 is built from 14 residues. The CDR3 nucleotides are TGTGCCAGCATTCAGGGTTGGCTCACAGATGCGCAGTATTTT. It is translated as CASIQGWLTDAQYF.

This clone was found a few times. The chain joins TRBV28 to TRBJ1-4, with D possibly TRBD1 on 5 matching bases. This CDR3 contains 14 residues. Germline assignment: CDR1 MDHEN and CDR2 SYDVKM. Trimming removed 4 bases at V and 7 bases at J, with 13 bases between. The CDR3 region is CASSWPGEIEKLFF. The CDR3 DNA reads TGTGCCAGCAGTTGGCCGGGGGAGATTGAAAAACTGTTTTTT.

The rearrangement links TRBV2 to TRBJ2-3; 8 bases fit TRBD2. The J segment lost 0 bases and the V segment lost 0 bases, leaving 5 bases of the junction unmatched. The CDR3 contains 17 residues. CDR1 SNHLY and CDR2 FYNNEI come from the germline V gene. The CDR3 coding sequence is TGTGCCAGCAGTGAAGCGGGACTAGGCGCTAGCACAGATACGCAGTATTTT. This translates into CASSEAGLGASTDTQYF.

This chain connects TRBV4-3 to TRBJ1-1; the D gene is possibly TRBD1 (6 bases). Deletions cut 4 bases from V and 6 bases from J, with 18 bases between. Germline CDR1 is LGHNA and CDR2 is YSLEER. This CDR3 has 15 amino acids. CDR3 in amino acids: CASSRLTGEIPEAFF. The CDR3 nucleotides read TGCGCCAGCAGCCGACTGACAGGAGAAATCCCTGAAGCTTTCTTT.

This chain joins TRBV18 and TRBJ2-5; D might be TRBD1 (6 bases). Per germline, CDR1 KGHSH and CDR2 LQKENI. The CDR3 is 13 amino acids. Trimming left V 11 bases short and J 0 bases short, with 13 bases between. Here the CDR3 DNA reads TGTGCCGGAAATCAGGGGCACCAAGAGACCCAGTACTTC. Translating gives CAGNQGHQETQYF.

This clone was found a few times. The chain combines TRBV6-1 with TRBJ2-7; TRBD1 matches 10 bases. There are 15 residues in the CDR3. CDR1 is MNHNS and CDR2 is SASEGT in the germline V gene. V lost 5 bases, J lost 3 bases, and 7 bases stayed unmatched. CDR3 sequence reads: CASSTGTGEFYEQYF. CDR3 coding DNA: TGTGCCAGCAGTACCGGGACAGGGGAATTCTACGAGCAGTACTTC.

This clone was recorded once. The V and J genes are TRBV29-1 and TRBJ2-5; TRBD1 is a possible D gene (5 bases). CDR1 SQVTM and CDR2 ANQGSEA come from the germline V gene. The CDR3 is 14 residues long. V was clipped by 7 bases and J by 5 bases, with 20 bases between them. The CDR3 here is CSAQPTWGRETQYF. The CDR3 nucleotides are TGCAGCGCACAACCGACTTGGGGCCGGGAGACCCAGTACTTC.